This T cell receptor (beta chain) was sequenced for a study of blood T cell repertoires in COVID-19 (dated by TCRdb to 2018 to 2020). Study-level background: Samples from collaborators originated in the United States, Italy and Spain and spanned both the acute and convalescent phases of COVID-19. Sample metadata almost always included a de-identified subject ID, COVID-19 status, age in years and sex. The samples were drawn from the first 160 participants of the ongoing ImmuneRACE study and from 1,254 subjects provided by 6 global collaborators. Deeply sampled blood TCRbeta repertoires from subjects exposed to, actively infected with, or recovered from COVID-19 were included in the dataset. Where HLA class I and class II types were available, the types were taken from metadata supplied by the sample provider, not from assay-based typing. The prospective study material was composed of cDNA or gDNA derived from T cells, B-cell-depleted T cells, or PBMCs. A freely available public database, intended as a resource for researchers studying the immune response to SARS-CoV-2, is where the repertoires were released.

A word on this clone: What this receptor recognizes is not known. No base-level quality is on record; no much larger clone is a single base apart.

Points the paper makes about the study in general: Clinical and demographic metadata were provided uncurated, with the amount varying by source and participant.

The CDR1 and CDR2 encoded by the germline V gene (reference sequence) are SEHNR and FQNEAQ. The CDR3 spans 16 residues, from the cysteine through the phenylalanine. Just CDR3 DNA is preserved here, 48 bases in frame from base 1. Ends trimmed: V by 8 bases, J by 8 bases; bases unmatched to a gene: 18. TCRbeta CDR3 regions were amplified from genomic DNA by means of the immunoSEQ Assay, a bias-controlled multiplex PCR. Regarding the original processing steps: The number of nucleated cells in each sample was estimated from the amplification of reference gene primers within the assay. Sequence reads were collapsed and filtered to measure the absolute abundance of every unique TCRbeta CDR3 rearrangement. For each sample, productive Simpson clonality was calculated as the square root of Simpson's diversity index over productive rearrangements. In its TCRdb copy, this immuneACCESS table keeps in-frame sequences only and misses some clones. Where compared with another copy, unresolved V genes explain less than half of these, and the others have no known cause. V and J calls plus clone size are reproduced from that table; the DNA served to infer D and trimming. The table for this sample lists more than 85,000 clones; approximately 82% of them were counted only once. Over 9.5% of the sample comes from the top ten.

Each collaborating institution followed its own protocols to collect whole blood in K2EDTA tubes. For TCRbeta analysis, collaborators shipped samples in one of three forms: frozen whole blood, isolated PBMCs, or DNA extracted from either of those sample types. This TCR came from a man between 65 and 80 years old with acute or convalescent COVID-19. Source material: peripheral blood. The sequence links TRBV7-9 to TRBJ2-1; 7 junctional bases match TRBD1. The base sequence is TGTGCCAGCGCGCCGGATTGGGGACAGATATCCCATGAGCAGTTCTTC. The translation is CASAPDWGQISHEQFF. Here the CDR3 is joined to the reference TRBV7-9 and TRBJ2-1 genes, and the full variable domain is: DTGVSQNPRHKITKRGQNVTFRCDPISEHNRLYWYRQTLGQGPEFLTYFQNEAQLEKSRLLSDRFSAERPKGSFSTLEIQRTEQGDSAMYLCASAPDWGQISHEQFFGPGTRLTVL.